Following are 8 T cell receptor beta chains from one sample sequenced in a study of tumor and adjacent non-tumor tissue in lung cancer. The library came from three nested PCR rounds adapted from ARM-PCR protocols. TCRdb recomputed calls from the multiplex PCR reads with MiXCR, one row per CDR3 protein. The repertoire has some 78,000 distinct CDR3 sequences, around 80% of them found once; the top ten carry about 14%. This sample's RNA came from whole unsorted tissue. The specimen sequenced was lung tumor tissue. The receptors stem from a woman aged 50 to 60 with non-small cell lung cancer.

About this clonotype: A read error may produce the germline difference seen at one junction end. The V gene is TRBV6-5, the J gene TRBJ2-1; D unresolved. The CDR3 has 15 residues. Germline-derived CDR1 and CDR2 are MNHEY and SVGAGI. CDR3 residues: CASSSLTWEANEQIF. The CDR3 DNA sequence: TGTGCCAGCAGTTCATTGACATGGGAAGCAAATGAGCAGATCTTC.

For this clonotype: The final CDR3 position lacks the conserved phenylalanine or tryptophan, pointing to a likely read error. The genes are TRBV2 and TRBJ1-6, with TRBD1 as a possible D gene (5 bases). Trimming took 8 bases from V and 4 from J, leaving 9 bases between them. The germline gives CDR1 SNHLY, CDR2 FYNNEI. CDR3 size: 13 residues. CDR3 nucleotide sequence: TGTGCCAGCGGGACGGCATATAATTCACCCCTCCACATT. Protein: CASGTAYNSPLHI.

The rearrangement links TRBV11-2 to TRBJ2-3, with TRBD2 matching over 11 bases. Losses at the gene ends were 2 bases for V and 4 bases for J; bases not matched to a gene: 8. CDR3 length: 17 residues. The germline V gene encodes CDR1 SGHAT and CDR2 FQNNGV. The CDR3 region has the DNA TGTGCCAGCAGCTTAAACCCGGGACTAGCGGTAGCAGATACGCAGTATTTT. This translates into CASSLNPGLAVADTQYF.

In the case of this clonotype: The CDR3 carries no conserved terminal phenylalanine or tryptophan, so it likely arises from a read error. The gene calls are TRBV20-1 and TRBJ2-7, with D possibly TRBD1 on 6 matching bases. This CDR3 is 18 amino acids long. CDR1 and CDR2 (germline): DFQATT, SNEGSKA (reference sequence). In nucleotides, the CDR3 is TGCAGTCCTAGAGGGGAAGTGGGGATCAGGGGTGTAACCTACGAGCAGTACATC. Translated, it gives CSPRGEVGIRGVTYEQYI.

Concerning this clonotype: Sequence at one end of the junction differs from germline and may be a read error. The chain joins TRBV4-2 to TRBJ2-2; D gene uncertain. The CDR3 consists of 16 residues. The germline V gene has CDR1 LGHNA and CDR2 YNFKEQ. The CDR3 loop is CARSQEWTENTGELFF. CDR3 coding DNA: TGTGCCAGGAGCCAAGAATGGACGGAGAACACTGGGGAGCTGTTTTTT.

The J gene is TRBJ1-2, the V gene TRBV6-2 or TRBV6-3; D not resolved. V dropped 5 bases and J dropped 9 bases, with 25 bases sitting between them. The CDR3 is made up of 16 amino acids. Germline CDR1 and CDR2: MNHEY and SVGEGT. The CDR3 sequence is CASSPHQSGGDYCYTF. CDR3 nucleotide sequence: TGTGCCAGCAGTCCCCATCAATCGGGAGGCGATTATTGCTACACCTTC.

Notes on this clonotype: A junction boundary mismatches the germline segment, possibly from a read error. This chain links TRBV20-1 with TRBJ2-7, with 7 bases lining up with TRBD2. CDR1 and CDR2 (germline): DFQATT, SNEGSKA (reference sequence). This CDR3 has 15 amino acids. The CDR3 DNA is TGCAGTGTTTTCCAGAGTGGGAGGGCCCTCTACGAGCAGTATTTC. Amino acids: CSVFQSGRALYEQYF.

On this clonotype: The conserved phenylalanine or tryptophan normally closing the CDR3 is absent here, so this likely arose from a read error. J is TRBJ2-3 and V is TRBV11-2; D not resolved. This CDR3 spans 13 amino acids. Trimming took off 8 bases at V and 5 bases at J, with 14 bases between the two ends. Germline lookup yields CDR1 SGHAT and CDR2 FQNNGV. The CDR3 DNA follows: TGTGCCAGCCGCCACACCGCCTTAGATACGCAGTATCTT. Translation gives CASRHTALDTQYL.